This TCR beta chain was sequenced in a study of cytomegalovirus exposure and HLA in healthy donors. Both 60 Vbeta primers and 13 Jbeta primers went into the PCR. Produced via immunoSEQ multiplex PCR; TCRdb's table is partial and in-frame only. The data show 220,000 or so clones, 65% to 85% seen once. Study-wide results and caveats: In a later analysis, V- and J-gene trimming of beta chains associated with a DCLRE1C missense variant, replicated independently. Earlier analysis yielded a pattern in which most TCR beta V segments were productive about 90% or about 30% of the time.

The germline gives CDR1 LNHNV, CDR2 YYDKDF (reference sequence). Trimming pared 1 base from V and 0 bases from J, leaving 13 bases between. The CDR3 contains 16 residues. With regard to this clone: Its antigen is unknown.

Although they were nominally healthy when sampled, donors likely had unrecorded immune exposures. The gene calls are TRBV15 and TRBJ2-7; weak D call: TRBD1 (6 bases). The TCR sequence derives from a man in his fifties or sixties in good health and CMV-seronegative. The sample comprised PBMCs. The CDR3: CATSRAGTLYSYEQYF. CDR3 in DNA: TGTGCCACCAGCAGAGCTGGGACACTATACTCCTACGAGCAGTACTTC.